Ten or more counts support the clone carrying this T cell receptor (beta chain). Its antigen is still unknown. Germline V CDR1 and CDR2: SGHVS, FQNEAQ. Trimming shortened V by 5 bases and J by 4 bases, and 6 bases separated the two germline ends. This CDR3 is 12 amino acids long. The data were taken from a study of CD8 T cells in ankylosing spondylitis. Study results and limitations: Matched ankylosing spondylitis synovial fluid reportedly contained a significantly enriched population of disease-linked clones.

TCRdb independently ran MiXCR on the 5' RACE reads; one entry per CDR3 protein. The sample has 55,000 or so distinct CDR3 sequences; about 7.8% are singletons. This clonotype was obtained from a female donor with ankylosing spondylitis or in good health (not recorded which). The V call is TRBV7-8, the J call TRBJ2-1; unclear D gene. The material sequenced was blood, either unsorted or a sorted T cell fraction (not recorded which). The CDR3 nucleotides are TGTGCCAGCAGCCCAGCTTACAATGAGCAGTTCTTC. It translates to CASSPAYNEQFF.